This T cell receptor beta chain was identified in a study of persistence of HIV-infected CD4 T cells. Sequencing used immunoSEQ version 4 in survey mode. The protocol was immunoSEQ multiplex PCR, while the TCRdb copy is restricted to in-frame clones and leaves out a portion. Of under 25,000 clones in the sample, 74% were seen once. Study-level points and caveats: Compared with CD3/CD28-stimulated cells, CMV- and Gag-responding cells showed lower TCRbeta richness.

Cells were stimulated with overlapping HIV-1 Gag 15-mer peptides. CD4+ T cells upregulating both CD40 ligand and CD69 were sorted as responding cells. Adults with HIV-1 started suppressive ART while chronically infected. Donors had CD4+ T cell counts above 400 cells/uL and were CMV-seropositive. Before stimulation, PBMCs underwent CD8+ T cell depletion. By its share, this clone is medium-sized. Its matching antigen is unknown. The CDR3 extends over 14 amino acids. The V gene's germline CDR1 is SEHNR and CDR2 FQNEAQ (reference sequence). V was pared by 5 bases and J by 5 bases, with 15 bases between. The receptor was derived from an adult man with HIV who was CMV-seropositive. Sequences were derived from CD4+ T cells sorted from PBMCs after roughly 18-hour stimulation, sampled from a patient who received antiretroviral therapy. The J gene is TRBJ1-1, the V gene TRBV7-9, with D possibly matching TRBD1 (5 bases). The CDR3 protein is CASSAGGGNTEAFF. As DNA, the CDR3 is TGTGCCAGCAGCGCAGGTGGGGGAAATACTGAAGCTTTCTTT. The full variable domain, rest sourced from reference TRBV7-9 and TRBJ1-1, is DTGVSQNPRHKITKRGQNVTFRCDPISEHNRLYWYRQTLGQGPEFLTYFQNEAQLEKSRLLSDRFSAERPKGSFSTLEIQRTEQGDSAMYLCASSAGGGNTEAFFGQGTRLTVV.